This is a list of T cell receptor beta chains from one sample in a study of cytomegalovirus exposure and HLA in healthy donors. The repertoire was sequenced with immunoSEQ multiplex PCR; TCRdb's copy has only in-frame clones and lacks some. The sample yields around 210,000 clones, about 85% seen once. Sequencing was done on a sample of PBMCs. The receptors were gathered from a girl aged 2-15 years in good health and CMV-seronegative. Each CDR3 is given with its conserved first and last residue. Fields, in order: J gene, V gene, clone size, D gene, CDR3 DNA, CDR3 protein. D genes are given only for firm matches. Some rows mark clone size as missing; the rest say once, few, many or name a class of expanded clone.

j_call: TRBJ2-7
v_call: TRBV6-1
clone_size: NA
d_call: TRBD2
cdr3_nt: TGTGCCACCAGGACTAGCGGAAGAGGGGACGAGCAGTACTTC
cdr3_aa: CATRTSGRGDEQYF

j_call: TRBJ2-7
v_call: TRBV18
clone_size: NA
d_call: NA
cdr3_nt: TGTGCCAGCTCACCCTTTTTCTCCTACGAGCAGTACTTC
cdr3_aa: CASSPFFSYEQYF

j_call: TRBJ2-5
v_call: TRBV7-9
clone_size: NA
d_call: TRBD2
cdr3_nt: TGTGCCAGCGGGATTGCCGGGGGGCAAGAGACCCAGTACTTC
cdr3_aa: CASGIAGGQETQYF

j_call: TRBJ2-7
v_call: TRBV2
clone_size: NA
d_call: NA
cdr3_nt: TGTGCCAGCAAAGGGGATTCCTACGAGCAGTACTTC
cdr3_aa: CASKGDSYEQYF

j_call: TRBJ2-7
v_call: TRBV10-3
clone_size: NA
d_call: TRBD1
cdr3_nt: TGTGCCACCAAGGGGACAGGGAGCTACGAGCAGTACTTC
cdr3_aa: CATKGTGSYEQYF

j_call: TRBJ2-1
v_call: TRBV25-1
clone_size: NA
d_call: TRBD2
cdr3_nt: TGTGCCAGCAGAACTAGCGGGAGCGGGAATGAGCAGTTCTTC
cdr3_aa: CASRTSGSGNEQFF

j_call: TRBJ2-2
v_call: TRBV6-1
clone_size: NA
d_call: NA
cdr3_nt: TGTGCCAGCAGTGAGACTAGAGTGAACACCGGGGAGCTGTTTTTT
cdr3_aa: CASSETRVNTGELFF

j_call: TRBJ2-3
v_call: TRBV7-8
clone_size: NA
d_call: TRBD1
cdr3_nt: TGTGCCAGCAGCTTAGACAGGGGTAGCACAGATACGCAGTATTTT
cdr3_aa: CASSLDRGSTDTQYF

j_call: TRBJ2-7
v_call: TRBV15
clone_size: NA
d_call: TRBD2
cdr3_nt: TGTGCCACCAGCAGGAGGGCGGGAGACCCCTACGAGCAGTACTTC
cdr3_aa: CATSRRAGDPYEQYF

j_call: TRBJ1-1
v_call: TRBV6-5
clone_size: NA
d_call: NA
cdr3_nt: TGTGCCAGCCACAGGTCTATGAACACTGAAGCTTTCTTT
cdr3_aa: CASHRSMNTEAFF

j_call: TRBJ2-1
v_call: TRBV6-6
clone_size: few
d_call: NA
cdr3_nt: TGTGCCAGCAAGAAAGAGACAGGCTCCTACAATGAGCAGTTCTTC
cdr3_aa: CASKKETGSYNEQFF

j_call: TRBJ1-5
v_call: TRBV9
clone_size: NA
d_call: NA
cdr3_nt: TGTGCCAGCAGCGTAGGCGATAATCAGCCCCAGCATTTT
cdr3_aa: CASSVGDNQPQHF

j_call: TRBJ1-2
v_call: TRBV29-1
clone_size: NA
d_call: NA
cdr3_nt: TGCAGCGTTGTTTCAGGGTTGAACTCCTATGGCTACACCTTC
cdr3_aa: CSVVSGLNSYGYTF

j_call: TRBJ2-2
v_call: TRBV7-6
clone_size: few
d_call: TRBD2
cdr3_nt: TGTGCCAGCAGCTTAATCCCTCGGGGGGGCAGGAACACCGGGGAGCTGTTTTTT
cdr3_aa: CASSLIPRGGRNTGELFF

j_call: TRBJ2-7
v_call: TRBV19
clone_size: NA
d_call: TRBD2
cdr3_nt: TGTGCCAGTAGTATTGGGACTAGCGGGCCCTACGAGCAGTACTTC
cdr3_aa: CASSIGTSGPYEQYF

j_call: TRBJ1-2
v_call: TRBV5-1
clone_size: NA
d_call: TRBD1
cdr3_nt: TGCGCCAGCAGCTTGGCCGGACAGGGGTCCCTCGAGGGTTACACCTTC
cdr3_aa: CASSLAGQGSLEGYTF

j_call: TRBJ2-3
v_call: TRBV27
clone_size: NA
d_call: TRBD1
cdr3_nt: TGTGCCAGCAGGACAGGGAGCACAGATACGCAGTATTTT
cdr3_aa: CASRTGSTDTQYF

j_call: TRBJ2-3
v_call: TRBV6-6
clone_size: NA
d_call: TRBD1
cdr3_nt: TGTGCCAGCAGCTTGGGACAGGGTTCAGATACGCAGTATTTT
cdr3_aa: CASSLGQGSDTQYF

j_call: TRBJ1-2
v_call: TRBV7-2
clone_size: once
d_call: NA
cdr3_nt: TGTGCCAGCAGCTTAGAAGGCTACGGCGGCTATGGCTACACCTTC
cdr3_aa: CASSLEGYGGYGYTF

j_call: TRBJ2-1
v_call: TRBV7-9
clone_size: NA
d_call: NA
cdr3_nt: TGTGCCAGCAGCTTAGCGGCGGGAAGGGGTGGAGGTGAGCAGTTCTTC
cdr3_aa: CASSLAAGRGGGEQFF

j_call: TRBJ1-1
v_call: TRBV30
clone_size: NA
d_call: NA
cdr3_nt: TGTGCCTGGAGCACTCCCCGACAGAACACTGAAGCTTTCTTT
cdr3_aa: CAWSTPRQNTEAFF

j_call: TRBJ2-5
v_call: TRBV2
clone_size: NA
d_call: NA
cdr3_nt: TGTGCCAGCAGTGAAGTCGATCCCAGGTTCGGGACCCAGTACTTC
cdr3_aa: CASSEVDPRFGTQYF

j_call: TRBJ2-6
v_call: TRBV27
clone_size: NA
d_call: NA
cdr3_nt: TGTGCCAGCAGGCGGCCGGGGACCAACGTCCTGACTTTC
cdr3_aa: CASRRPGTNVLTF

j_call: TRBJ1-1
v_call: TRBV6-1
clone_size: NA
d_call: NA
cdr3_nt: TGTGCCAGCAGTTTGGGAGCGAACACTGAAGCTTTCTTT
cdr3_aa: CASSLGANTEAFF

j_call: TRBJ1-5
v_call: TRBV30
clone_size: few
d_call: NA
cdr3_nt: TGTGCCTGGAGTGCGGGAAGGCAGCCCCAGCATTTT
cdr3_aa: CAWSAGRQPQHF

j_call: TRBJ2-3
v_call: TRBV11-2
clone_size: NA
d_call: TRBD2
cdr3_nt: TGTGCCAGCAGCTTAGCCCTCCTGACTAGCGGAAACACAGATACGCAGTATTTT
cdr3_aa: CASSLALLTSGNTDTQYF

j_call: TRBJ1-1
v_call: TRBV19
clone_size: NA
d_call: TRBD1
cdr3_nt: TGTGCCAGTAGCCCGCGGACAGGGGGGAACACTGAAGCTTTCTTT
cdr3_aa: CASSPRTGGNTEAFF

j_call: TRBJ2-7
v_call: TRBV15
clone_size: NA
d_call: NA
cdr3_nt: TGTGCCACCAGCAGAGATCGGGGGACCCACGAGCAGTACTTC
cdr3_aa: CATSRDRGTHEQYF

j_call: TRBJ1-5
v_call: TRBV30
clone_size: NA
d_call: NA
cdr3_nt: TGTGCCTGGAGTAACAGGAACAATCAGCCCCAGCATTTT
cdr3_aa: CAWSNRNNQPQHF

j_call: TRBJ1-2
v_call: TRBV5-1
clone_size: NA
d_call: TRBD1
cdr3_nt: TGCGCCAGCAGCAACGGGACAGGGTTCTATGGCTACACCTTC
cdr3_aa: CASSNGTGFYGYTF

j_call: TRBJ1-2
v_call: TRBV10-1
clone_size: NA
d_call: NA
cdr3_nt: TGCGCCCGCGGGGCCGCTGGCGGCCGGTATTATGGCTACACCTTC
cdr3_aa: CARGAAGGRYYGYTF

j_call: TRBJ1-2
v_call: TRBV7-9
clone_size: NA
d_call: NA
cdr3_nt: TGTGCCAGCAGCTTAGACTATCCCCCAGGCTACACCTTC
cdr3_aa: CASSLDYPPGYTF

j_call: TRBJ1-4
v_call: TRBV11-2
clone_size: NA
d_call: TRBD1
cdr3_nt: TGTGCCAGCAGCTTTCACAGGGGGCAGACTAATGAAAAACTGTTTTTT
cdr3_aa: CASSFHRGQTNEKLFF

j_call: TRBJ1-6
v_call: TRBV10-3
clone_size: NA
d_call: NA
cdr3_nt: TGTGCCATCAGTGTGGGGGGGCTTTATAATTCACCCCTCCACTTT
cdr3_aa: CAISVGGLYNSPLHF

j_call: TRBJ2-1
v_call: TRBV7-3
clone_size: NA
d_call: NA
cdr3_nt: TGTGCCAGCAGCTTAACGTTAAAAGCGCCCCAGTTCTTC
cdr3_aa: CASSLTLKAPQFF

j_call: TRBJ1-2
v_call: TRBV6-5
clone_size: once
d_call: NA
cdr3_nt: TGTGCCAGCAGTTACACCAGGGGCGTAGGCTACACCTTC
cdr3_aa: CASSYTRGVGYTF

j_call: TRBJ1-1
v_call: TRBV30
clone_size: NA
d_call: NA
cdr3_nt: TGTGCCTGGAGGAACTGGGGAGGGCATGAAGCTTTCTTT
cdr3_aa: CAWRNWGGHEAFF

j_call: TRBJ2-3
v_call: TRBV5-1
clone_size: NA
d_call: NA
cdr3_nt: TGCGCCAGCACCTCCGCGGATACGCAGTATTTT
cdr3_aa: CASTSADTQYF

j_call: TRBJ1-2
v_call: TRBV5-4
clone_size: NA
d_call: NA
cdr3_nt: TGTGCCAGCAGCTTGACAACCTCTAACTATGGCTACACCTTC
cdr3_aa: CASSLTTSNYGYTF

j_call: TRBJ1-1
v_call: TRBV5-1
clone_size: NA
d_call: NA
cdr3_nt: TGCGCCAGCAGCCGGACGGGACACAAGAACACTGAAGCTTTCTTT
cdr3_aa: CASSRTGHKNTEAFF

j_call: TRBJ2-3
v_call: TRBV6-4
clone_size: NA
d_call: NA
cdr3_nt: TGTGCCAGCAGTGTCATTCGCGGGGCAGATACGCAGTATTTT
cdr3_aa: CASSVIRGADTQYF

j_call: TRBJ2-2
v_call: TRBV27
clone_size: NA
d_call: NA
cdr3_nt: TGTGCCAGCACCCTACGGGAGTCCGGGGAGCTGTTTTTT
cdr3_aa: CASTLRESGELFF

j_call: TRBJ1-5
v_call: TRBV5-6
clone_size: NA
d_call: TRBD1
cdr3_nt: TGTGCCAGCAGCTTGGACAGGGGACAGCCCCAGCATTTT
cdr3_aa: CASSLDRGQPQHF

j_call: TRBJ2-1
v_call: TRBV29-1
clone_size: NA
d_call: NA
cdr3_nt: TGCAGCGTTCAGGGAATTGGTCTGGCCACCTACAATGAGCAGTTCTTC
cdr3_aa: CSVQGIGLATYNEQFF